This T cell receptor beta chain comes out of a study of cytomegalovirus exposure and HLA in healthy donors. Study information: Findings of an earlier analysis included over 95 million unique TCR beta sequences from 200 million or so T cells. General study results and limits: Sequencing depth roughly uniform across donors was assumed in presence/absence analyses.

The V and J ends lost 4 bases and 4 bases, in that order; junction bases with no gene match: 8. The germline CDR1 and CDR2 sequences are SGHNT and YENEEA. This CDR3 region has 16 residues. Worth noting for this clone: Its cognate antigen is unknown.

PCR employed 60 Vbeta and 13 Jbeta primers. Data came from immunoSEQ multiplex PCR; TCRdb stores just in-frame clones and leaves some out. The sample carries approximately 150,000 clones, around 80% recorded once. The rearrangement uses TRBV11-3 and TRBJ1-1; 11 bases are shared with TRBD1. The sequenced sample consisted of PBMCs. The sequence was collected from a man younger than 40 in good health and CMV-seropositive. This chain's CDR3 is CASSSRTGGLSTEAFF. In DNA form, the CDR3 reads TGTGCCAGCAGCTCGCGGACAGGGGGCTTGAGCACTGAAGCTTTCTTT.